This T cell receptor (beta chain) was identified during a study of Graves' ophthalmopathy and Graves' hyperthyroidism. Across the study: Researchers obtained peripheral blood at initial diagnosis, before any treatment had begun.

Findings and limits, study-wide: Thyroid clonotypes that were expanded above 0.001 frequency mostly also appeared in blood.

This clonotype was seen at least ten times. Antigen unknown. The diagnosis combined clinical symptoms, thyroxine, TRAb, thyroid ultrasound and orbital computed tomography scans. PBMCs stemmed from 7.5 to 10 ml of fresh peripheral blood. The TCR beta CDR3 regions underwent amplification from RNA transcripts. The first-round RT-PCR employed HTBI primers together with the Qiagen OneStep RT-PCR kit. A multiplex PCR was then performed as the second round. In TCRdb, the multiplex PCR reads were re-called with MiXCR into one record per CDR3 protein. There are 600,000 to 650,000 distinct CDR3 sequences in the sample; over 20% occur only once, and about 6.6% lies in the top ten. In germline, CDR1 is SNHLY, CDR2 FYNNEI. Germline trimming cut 5 bases from V and 0 bases from J; bases unmatched to any gene: 5. The CDR3 is 17 residues long.

The TCR originated in a woman under 30 with stable Graves' hyperthyroidism. Some clones in this sample may be carry-over from other donors' samples. The sequenced material came from peripheral blood. The V call is TRBV2, the J call TRBJ2-2; 11 nucleotides line up with TRBD2. CDR3 sequence reads: CASSYPGLAANTGELFF. Here the CDR3 DNA reads TGTGCCAGCAGTTACCCGGGACTAGCGGCGAACACCGGGGAGCTGTTTTTT.